At least ten counts were recorded for the clone carrying this T cell receptor beta chain. Its antigen is not known. Graves' hyperthyroidism was deemed stable given no ophthalmopathy progression within 18 months. The study enrolled patients aged 18 to 65 with newly diagnosed hyperthyroidism of under 2 months' duration. This specimen comes from a study of T cells in Graves' hyperthyroidism and ophthalmopathy. General study findings and limits: Most expanded thyroid clonotypes above 0.001 recurred in blood.

The CDR3 regions of TCR beta were amplified from RNA transcripts. Carried out on the TCR CDR3, a first-round RT-PCR used the HTBI primer set. TCRdb reanalysed the multiplex PCR reads using MiXCR and keeps one entry per CDR3 protein. The sample lists under 350,000 distinct CDR3 sequences; about 21% were seen once. The germline CDR1 and CDR2 sequences are SGHRS and YFSETQ. V was clipped by 4 bases and J by 8 bases; unmatched bases: 5. This CDR3 is built from 14 residues. The sequence was collected from a woman between 45 and 60 years old with Graves' hyperthyroidism. The V call is TRBV5-1, the J call TRBJ1-4; 10 bases agree with TRBD1. Sequencing was carried out using blood. CDR3 coding DNA: TGCGCCAGCAGCACCGGGACAGGGGTGGAAAAACTGTTTTTT. Its translation: CASSTGTGVEKLFF.